This TCR beta chain stems from a study of blood T cell repertoires in COVID-19. The wider study: Nucleic acid was either cDNA or gDNA, and it came from T cells, B-cell-depleted T cells, or PBMCs.

Per the germline V gene, CDR1 is MNHEY and CDR2 is SVGAGI. V was cut by 7 bases and J by 7 bases, with 16 bases left in between. The CDR3 length is 13 residues. Profiled with immunoSEQ multiplex PCR; TCRdb holds only in-frame clones, not every one. The data show about 47,000 clones, around 84% seen once. The sequencing input was peripheral blood. This clonotype originated in a man aged 50-60 years with acute or convalescent COVID-19. The gene calls are TRBV6-5 and TRBJ1-1; D is perhaps TRBD1 (6 bases). CDR3 bases: TGTGCCAGCACTTATGGGGGCGCCGGTGAAGCTTTCTTT. Translated, it gives CASTYGGAGEAFF.